This T cell receptor (beta chain) was sequenced for a study of blood T cell repertoires in COVID-19. Study as a whole: PBMCs, B-cell-depleted T cells, or T cells provided the cDNA or gDNA that made up the material.

The V end was cut by 1 base, the J end by 2 bases, with 21 bases between. Germline V gene sequence: CDR1 SGHRS, CDR2 YFSETQ. The CDR3 has 19 amino acids. The data were produced by immunoSEQ multiplex PCR, yet TCRdb's version contains in-frame clones alone and is incomplete. The sample comprises 25,000 to 30,000 clones, 80% to 90% of which are singletons, and roughly 9.6% rests with the top ten. This chain connects TRBV5-1 to TRBJ2-2; D is perhaps TRBD2 (7 bases). The sample consisted of peripheral blood. The TCR was taken from a human donor in a cohort sampled during active COVID-19. The CDR3 loop reads CASSLMGGGPPKNTGELFF. CDR3 DNA: TGCGCCAGCAGCTTGATGGGGGGGGGCCCCCCCAAAAACACCGGGGAGCTGTTTTTT.